The 23 T cell receptor beta chains below come from one sample, sequenced in a study of T cells after posttransplantation cyclophosphamide. Only in-frame clones appear in the TCRdb table, and some are missing; sequencing was by immunoSEQ multiplex PCR. This sample has approximately 24,000 clones, each found more than once. Specimen: PBMCs. Receptors were obtained from a man aged 50-60 years in good health, CMV-negative, and a related stem cell transplant donor.

The sample holds a few counts of this clone. The chain joins TRBV5-1 to TRBJ2-5; 8 nucleotides line up with TRBD2. This CDR3 contains 15 residues. From germline, CDR1 is SGHRS and CDR2 YFSETQ. The junction had 21 bases not matched to a gene; V was cut back by 9 bases and J by 11 bases. The CDR3 loop reads CAIPRGVRAGSGQYF. As DNA, the CDR3 is TGCGCCATCCCGCGGGGGGTCAGGGCAGGGTCGGGGCAGTACTTC.

This clone was picked up many times. The rearrangement joins TRBV27 to TRBJ2-4; 9 positions match TRBD2. Germline V CDR1 and CDR2: MNHEY, SMNVEV (reference sequence). Losses at the gene ends were 6 bases for V and 7 bases for J; bases not matched to a gene: 7. This CDR3 spans 14 amino acids. The CDR3 sequence is CASSRTSVMNIQYF. The CDR3 DNA sequence: TGTGCCAGCAGCAGGACTAGCGTTATGAACATTCAGTACTTC.

This clone was found many times. This chain's CDR3 is CASSSKTTGNTEAFF. The DNA of the CDR3 is TGTGCCAGTAGTAGCAAAACAACAGGGAACACTGAAGCTTTCTTT. V is TRBV19 and J is TRBJ1-1; possible D gene TRBD1, 5 bases. This CDR3 contains 15 residues. In germline, CDR1 is LNHDA, CDR2 SQIVND (reference sequence). V lost 4 bases and J 1 base, leaving 13 bases between the germline ends.

This clone has only a few counts. This chain's CDR3 is CASSLLPLSRRNEQYF. The CDR3 region has the DNA TGTGCCAGCAGTTTATTGCCCCTGAGCAGGCGCAACGAGCAGTACTTC. This chain connects TRBV28 to TRBJ2-5; D uncertain. The J call could be wrong; TRBJ2-7 is a better fit for the DNA end. Germline V gives CDR1 MDHEN, CDR2 SYDVKM. The CDR3 contains 16 residues.

This clone was counted at least ten times. The CDR3 nucleotides are TGTGCCAGCAGCCCCCGGGGGGGGCGCGGAAACACCATATATTTT. This translates into CASSPRGGRGNTIYF. The chain recombines TRBV9 with TRBJ1-3; D is perhaps TRBD1 (6 bases). V was clipped by 4 bases and J by 4 bases, with 15 bases between them. The CDR3 has 15 residues. The germline CDR1 and CDR2 sequences are SGDLS and YYNGEE.

The table lists this clone with a few counts. CDR3 sequence (DNA): TGTGCCAGCAGGGGCCCCCGGACTAGCGGGGGGCCGAGCTCCTACGAGCAGTACTTC. This encodes CASRGPRTSGGPSSYEQYF. J is TRBJ2-5 and V is TRBV2, with TRBD2 matching over 14 bases. The J call may not be correct, given that the DNA end is closer to TRBJ2-7. Germline V gives CDR1 SNHLY, CDR2 FYNNEI. This CDR3 has 19 residues.

This clone was seen many times. This sequence joins TRBV7-8 and TRBJ1-5, with a possible D match to TRBD1 (6 bases). Germline assignment: CDR1 SGHVS and CDR2 FQNEAQ. This CDR3 is built from 14 residues. The ends were cut back, 6 bases at V and 0 bases at J, with 9 bases in the middle. CDR3 DNA sequence: TGTGCCAGCAGTTCGGACAGTAGCAATCAGCCCCAGCATTTT. Amino acid sequence: CASSSDSSNQPQHF.

This clone was counted at least ten times. The chain couples TRBV7-3 to TRBJ1-6; a weak D match, TRBD1 (5 bases). The V gene's germline CDR1 is SGHTA and CDR2 FQGTGA. The CDR3 has 15 amino acids. Trimming took off 4 bases at V and 9 bases at J, with 16 bases between the two ends. CDR3 DNA sequence: TGTGCCAGCAGCTCGTACAGGCGTCCTATTTCACCCCTCCACTTT. Encoded protein: CASSSYRRPISPLHF.

This clone was counted many times. This chain uses TRBV6-1 with TRBJ1-5, with D maybe TRBD1 (5 bases). The germline gives CDR1 MNHNS, CDR2 SASEGT. Trimming took 4 bases from V and 5 from J, leaving 12 bases between them. This CDR3 comprises 14 residues. CDR3 region: CASSGGGYHQPQHF. The CDR3, as DNA: TGTGCCAGCAGTGGGGGGGGGTACCATCAGCCCCAGCATTTT.

At least ten counts were recorded for this clone. The chain joins TRBV5-4 to TRBJ1-1; 8 bases line up with TRBD1. Germline-derived CDR1 and CDR2 are SGHNT and YYREEE (reference sequence). V shed 4 bases, J shed 4 bases, and the junction held 6 bases outside the gene matches. The CDR3 extends over 14 amino acids. The chain's CDR3 is CASSSQGARTEAFF. Written as DNA, the CDR3 is TGTGCCAGCAGCAGCCAGGGGGCGCGCACTGAAGCTTTCTTT. Variable domain in full (rest from reference TRBV5-4 and TRBJ1-1): ETGVTQSPTHLIKTRGQQVTLRCSSQSGHNTVSWYQQALGQGPQFIFQYYREEENGRGNFPPRFSGLQFPNYSSELNVNALELDDSALYLCASSSQGARTEAFFGQGTRLTVV.

This clone appeared many times. The genes are TRBV6-4 and TRBJ2-6; D is unresolved. This CDR3 is built from 17 residues. Trimming removed 0 bases at V and 0 bases at J, with 9 bases between. Germline CDR1 reads MRHNA; CDR2 reads SNTAGT. The CDR3 nucleotides read TGTGCCAGCAGTGACTCGATATCAGTCTCTGGGGCCAACGTCCTGACTTTC. It is translated as CASSDSISVSGANVLTF.

This clone was found many times. This chain joins TRBV11-2 and TRBJ2-2; a possible D gene is TRBD2 (7 bases). Between the trimmed V and J ends, which lost 8 bases and 2 bases, there was a span of 18 bases. The CDR3 contains 16 residues. Germline CDR1 reads SGHAT; CDR2 reads FQNNGV. The CDR3 coding sequence is TGTGCCAGCGGGGGGGGCGCGGGAGTAAACACCGGGGAGCTGTTTTTT. This sequence encodes CASGGGAGVNTGELFF. Complete variable domain (other parts from reference TRBV11-2 and TRBJ2-2): EAGVAQSPRYKIIEKRQSVAFWCNPISGHATLYWYQQILGQGPKLLIQFQNNGVVDDSQLPKDRFSAERLKGVDSTLKIQPAKLEDSAVYLCASGGGAGVNTGELFFGEGSRLTVL.

V gene TRBV28 combines with J gene TRBJ1-2; D is perhaps TRBD1 (5 bases). Trimming pared 6 bases from V and 4 bases from J, leaving 9 bases between. The germline gives CDR1 MDHEN, CDR2 SYDVKM. The CDR3 is made up of 12 amino acids. The CDR3, as DNA: TGTGCCAGCAGGACGACAGCCTATGGCTACACCTTC. Protein: CASRTTAYGYTF.

This clone was picked up many times. V and J are TRBV11-2 and TRBJ1-5, with no clear D. Germline V CDR1 and CDR2: SGHAT, FQNNGV. The CDR3 runs to 13 residues. The V end was cut by 3 bases, the J end by 3 bases, with 6 bases between. CDR3 residues: CASSLGDNQPQHF. DNA for the CDR3: TGTGCCAGCAGCTTGGGAGACAATCAGCCCCAGCATTTT.

In this sample, this clone turned up many times. The rearrangement joins TRBV11-2 to TRBJ1-2; 10 nucleotides align to TRBD1. V was pared by 2 bases and J by 1 base, with 7 bases of the junction left unmatched. Germline-derived CDR1 and CDR2 are SGHAT and FQNNGV. The CDR3 is made up of 17 amino acids. CDR3 loop: CASSLSTGGLVNYGYTF. CDR3 coding DNA: TGTGCCAGCAGCTTATCGACAGGGGGCTTAGTTAACTATGGCTACACCTTC. Combining the CDR3 with reference TRBV11-2 and TRBJ1-2 gives the whole variable domain EAGVAQSPRYKIIEKRQSVAFWCNPISGHATLYWYQQILGQGPKLLIQFQNNGVVDDSQLPKDRFSAERLKGVDSTLKIQPAKLEDSAVYLCASSLSTGGLVNYGYTFGSGTRLTVV.

This clone was seen at least ten times. The J gene is TRBJ2-3, the V gene TRBV30; D unresolved. The CDR3 contains 11 residues. Germline V lookup: CDR1 GTSNPN, CDR2 SVGIG (reference sequence). With 3 bases removed from V and 6 bases from J, the gap between germline ends came to 7 bases. In DNA form, the CDR3 reads TGTGCCTGGAGACTACTTGATACGCAGTATTTT. This codes for CAWRLLDTQYF.

This clone has at least ten counts. The chain has TRBV6-1 and TRBJ1-3; maybe TRBD1 (6 bases). Trimming removed 4 bases at V and 4 bases at J, with 11 bases between. The CDR3 totals 14 residues. In germline, CDR1 is MNHNS, CDR2 SASEGT. CDR3 protein: CASSGDILGNTIYF. The DNA for the CDR3 is TGTGCCAGCAGTGGGGACATACTAGGAAACACCATATATTTT.

This clone was recorded many times. This chain joins TRBV28 and TRBJ2-3; TRBD1 agrees at 7 bases. The germline V gene encodes CDR1 MDHEN and CDR2 SYDVKM. Trimming at V came to 6 bases and at J to 2 bases, leaving 2 bases not matched to a gene. The CDR3 is 13 residues long. The CDR3 here is CASRGGATDTQYF. DNA for the CDR3: TGTGCCAGCAGAGGGGGCGCCACAGATACGCAGTATTTT.

This clone was seen many times. The V gene is TRBV7-9, the J gene TRBJ1-5; D uncertain. The V gene's germline CDR1 is SEHNR and CDR2 FQNEAQ (reference sequence). The V end was cut by 1 base, the J end by 6 bases, with 10 bases between. The CDR3 is 14 residues long. CDR3 in amino acids: CASSLGGSSQPQHF. CDR3 DNA: TGTGCCAGCAGCTTAGGCGGGTCGAGTCAGCCCCAGCATTTT.

This clone was counted at least ten times. V usage is TRBV6-1 and J usage is TRBJ2-1; D is possibly TRBD1 (6 bases). Germline assignment: CDR1 MNHNS and CDR2 SASEGT. This CDR3 contains 14 residues. V lost 6 bases and J lost 4, with 13 bases in between. The CDR3 is CASSIQTGYNEQFF. The CDR3 region has the DNA TGTGCCAGCAGCATCCAGACAGGTTACAATGAGCAGTTCTTC.

In this sample, this clone turned up many times. The chain has TRBV7-9 and TRBJ1-4; the D gene is possibly TRBD1 (5 bases). V was pared by 5 bases and J by 3 bases, with 22 bases between. Germline-derived CDR1 and CDR2 are SEHNR and FQNEAQ (reference sequence). There are 18 residues in the CDR3. The CDR3 region is CASSPTPQGLGPNEKLFF. The DNA of the CDR3 is TGTGCCAGCAGCCCGACTCCCCAGGGCCTTGGGCCTAATGAAAAACTGTTTTTT.

Many counts were recorded for this clone. The CDR3 region is CSVVRRLTEAFF. CDR3 in DNA: TGCAGCGTTGTTAGGCGGCTCACTGAAGCTTTCTTT. J is TRBJ1-1 and V is TRBV29-1; D remains unclear. Trimming stripped 4 bases from V and 4 bases from J, with 10 bases between. The CDR3 consists of 12 residues. The germline V gene encodes CDR1 SQVTM and CDR2 ANQGSEA.

In its sample, this clone was seen many times. The chain couples TRBV7-9 to TRBJ2-7; 10 nucleotides align to TRBD1. V was pared by 6 bases and J by 4 bases, with 9 bases of the junction left unmatched. The CDR3 has 15 residues. Germline V lookup: CDR1 SEHNR, CDR2 FQNEAQ (reference sequence). CDR3 residues: CASRSGRDRGYEQYF. In DNA form, the CDR3 reads TGTGCCAGCAGGAGCGGCCGGGACAGGGGTTACGAGCAGTACTTC.